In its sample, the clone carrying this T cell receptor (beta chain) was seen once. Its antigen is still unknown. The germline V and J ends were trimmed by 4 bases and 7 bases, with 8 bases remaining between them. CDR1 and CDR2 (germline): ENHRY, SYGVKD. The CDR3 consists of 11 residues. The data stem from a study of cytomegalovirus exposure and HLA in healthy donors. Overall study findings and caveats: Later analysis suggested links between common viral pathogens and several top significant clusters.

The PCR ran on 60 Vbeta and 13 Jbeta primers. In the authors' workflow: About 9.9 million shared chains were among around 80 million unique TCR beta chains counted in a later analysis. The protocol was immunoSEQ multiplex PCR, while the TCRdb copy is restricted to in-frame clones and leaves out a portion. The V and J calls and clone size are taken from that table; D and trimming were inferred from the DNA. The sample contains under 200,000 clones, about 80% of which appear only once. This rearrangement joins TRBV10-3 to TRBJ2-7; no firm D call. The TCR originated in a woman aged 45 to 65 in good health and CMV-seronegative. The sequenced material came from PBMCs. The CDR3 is CAISALTEQYF. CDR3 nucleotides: TGTGCCATCAGTGCCCTTACAGAGCAGTACTTC.